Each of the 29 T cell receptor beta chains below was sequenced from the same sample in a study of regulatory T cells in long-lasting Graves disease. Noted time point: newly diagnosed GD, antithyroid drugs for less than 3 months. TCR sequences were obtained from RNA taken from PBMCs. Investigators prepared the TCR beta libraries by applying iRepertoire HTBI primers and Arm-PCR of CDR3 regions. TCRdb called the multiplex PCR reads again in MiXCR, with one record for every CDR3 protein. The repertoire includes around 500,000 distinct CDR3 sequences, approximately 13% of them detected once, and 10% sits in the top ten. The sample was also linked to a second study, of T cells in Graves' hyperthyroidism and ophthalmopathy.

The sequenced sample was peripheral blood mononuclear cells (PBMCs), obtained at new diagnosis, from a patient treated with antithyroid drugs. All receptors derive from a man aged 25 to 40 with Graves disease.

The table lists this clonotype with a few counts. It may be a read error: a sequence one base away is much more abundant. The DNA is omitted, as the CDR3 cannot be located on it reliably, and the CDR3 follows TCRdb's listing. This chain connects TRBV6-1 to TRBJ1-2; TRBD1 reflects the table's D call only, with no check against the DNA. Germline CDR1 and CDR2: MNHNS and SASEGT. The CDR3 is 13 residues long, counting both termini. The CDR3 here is CATQEDSNYGCTF.

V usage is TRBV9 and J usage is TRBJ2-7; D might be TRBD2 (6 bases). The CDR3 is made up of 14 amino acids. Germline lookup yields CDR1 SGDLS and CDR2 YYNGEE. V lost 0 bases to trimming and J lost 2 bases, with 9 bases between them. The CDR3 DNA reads TGTGCCAGCAGCGTAGCGGGGGTCCCCTACGAGCAGTACTTC. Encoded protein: CASSVAGVPYEQYF.

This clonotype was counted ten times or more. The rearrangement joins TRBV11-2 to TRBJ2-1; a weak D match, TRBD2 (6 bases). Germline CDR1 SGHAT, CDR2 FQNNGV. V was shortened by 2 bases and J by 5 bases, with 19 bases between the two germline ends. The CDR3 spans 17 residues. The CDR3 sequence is CASSLLRLRDRDNEQFF. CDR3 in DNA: TGTGCCAGCAGCTTATTAAGACTGCGGGACCGGGACAATGAGCAGTTCTTC.

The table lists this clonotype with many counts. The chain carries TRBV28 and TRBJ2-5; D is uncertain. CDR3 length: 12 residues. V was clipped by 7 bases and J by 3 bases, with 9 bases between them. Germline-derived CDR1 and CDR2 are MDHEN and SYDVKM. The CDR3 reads CASTAAEETQYF. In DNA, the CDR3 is TGTGCCAGCACGGCAGCCGAAGAGACCCAGTACTTC.

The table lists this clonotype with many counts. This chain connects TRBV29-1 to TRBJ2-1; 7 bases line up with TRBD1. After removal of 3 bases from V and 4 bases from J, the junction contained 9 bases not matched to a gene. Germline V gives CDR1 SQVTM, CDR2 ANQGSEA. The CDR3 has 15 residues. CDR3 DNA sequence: TGCAGCGTTGAGACAGGGCTAGAGGGTTACAATGAGCAGTTCTTC. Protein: CSVETGLEGYNEQFF.

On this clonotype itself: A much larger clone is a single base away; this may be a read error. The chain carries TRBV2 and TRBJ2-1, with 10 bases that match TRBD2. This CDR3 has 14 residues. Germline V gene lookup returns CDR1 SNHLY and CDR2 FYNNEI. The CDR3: CVSSVGLAESEQFF. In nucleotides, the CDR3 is TGTGTCAGCAGTGTAGGACTAGCGGAGTCTGAGCAGTTCTTC.

The CDR3 coding sequence is TGTGCCAGCATGCGGGGTTTCAAACCCCCAGAAGCTTTCTTT. Amino acid sequence: CASMRGFKPPEAFF. The chain carries TRBV6-2 or TRBV6-3 and TRBJ1-1; no clear D. The length of the CDR3 is 14 residues. Germline loops: CDR1 MNHEY, CDR2 SVGEGT. Trimming stripped 7 bases from V and 8 bases from J, with 20 bases between.

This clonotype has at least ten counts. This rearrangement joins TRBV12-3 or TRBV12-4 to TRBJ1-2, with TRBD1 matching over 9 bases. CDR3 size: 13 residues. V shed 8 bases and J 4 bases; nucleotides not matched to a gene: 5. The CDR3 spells CASALQGAYGYTF. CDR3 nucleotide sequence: TGTGCCAGCGCATTACAGGGGGCCTATGGCTACACCTTC.

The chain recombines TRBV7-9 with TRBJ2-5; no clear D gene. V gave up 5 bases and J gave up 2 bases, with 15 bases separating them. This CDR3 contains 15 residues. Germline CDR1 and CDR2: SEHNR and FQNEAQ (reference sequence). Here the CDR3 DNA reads TGTGCCAGCAGCCCAAGGATCCTAGATCAAGAGACCCAGTACTTC. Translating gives CASSPRILDQETQYF.

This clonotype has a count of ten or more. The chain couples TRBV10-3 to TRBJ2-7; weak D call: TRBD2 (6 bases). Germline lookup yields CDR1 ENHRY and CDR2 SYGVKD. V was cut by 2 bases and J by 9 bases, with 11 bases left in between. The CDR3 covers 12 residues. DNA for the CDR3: TGTGCCATCAGTGAGCGGGGAGCGGGGCAGTACTTC. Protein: CAISERGAGQYF.

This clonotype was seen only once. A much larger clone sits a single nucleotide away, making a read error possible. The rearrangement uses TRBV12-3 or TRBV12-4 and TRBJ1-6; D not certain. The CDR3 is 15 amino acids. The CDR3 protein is CAGSLAGIYNSPLHF. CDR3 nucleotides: TGTGCCGGCAGTTTAGCGGGAATTTATAATTCACCCCTCCACTTT.

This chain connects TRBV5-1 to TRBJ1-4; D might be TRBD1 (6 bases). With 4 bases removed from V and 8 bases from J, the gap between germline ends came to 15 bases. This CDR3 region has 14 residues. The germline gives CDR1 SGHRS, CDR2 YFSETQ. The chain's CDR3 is CASSGGQFWEKLFF. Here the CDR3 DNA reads TGCGCCAGCAGCGGAGGACAGTTTTGGGAAAAACTGTTTTTT.

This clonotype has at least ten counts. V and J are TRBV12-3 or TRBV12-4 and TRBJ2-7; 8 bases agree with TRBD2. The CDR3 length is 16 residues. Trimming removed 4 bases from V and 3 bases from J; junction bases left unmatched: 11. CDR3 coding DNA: TGTGCCAGCAGTTCTGTGTACGCGGGAGGAGACTACGAGCAGTACTTC. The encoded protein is CASSSVYAGGDYEQYF.

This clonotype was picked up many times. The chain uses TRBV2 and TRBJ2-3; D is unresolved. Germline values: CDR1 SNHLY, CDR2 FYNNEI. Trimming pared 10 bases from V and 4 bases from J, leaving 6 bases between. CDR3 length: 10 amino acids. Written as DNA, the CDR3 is TGTGCCACGAGAGCAGATACGCAGTATTTT. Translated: CATRADTQYF.

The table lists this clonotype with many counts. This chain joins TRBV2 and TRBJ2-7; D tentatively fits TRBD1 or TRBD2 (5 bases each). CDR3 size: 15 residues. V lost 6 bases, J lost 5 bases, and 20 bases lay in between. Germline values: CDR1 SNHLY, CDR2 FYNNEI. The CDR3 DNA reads TGTGCCAGCAGGGGAAGAAAGGGACGGCGGGACGAGCAGTACTTC. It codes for CASRGRKGRRDEQYF. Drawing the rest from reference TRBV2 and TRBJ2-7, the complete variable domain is EPEVTQTPSHQVTQMGQEVILRCVPISNHLYFYWYRQILGQKVEFLVSFYNNEISEKSEIFDDQFSVERPDGSNFTLKIRSTKLEDSAMYFCASRGRKGRRDEQYFGPGTRLTVT.

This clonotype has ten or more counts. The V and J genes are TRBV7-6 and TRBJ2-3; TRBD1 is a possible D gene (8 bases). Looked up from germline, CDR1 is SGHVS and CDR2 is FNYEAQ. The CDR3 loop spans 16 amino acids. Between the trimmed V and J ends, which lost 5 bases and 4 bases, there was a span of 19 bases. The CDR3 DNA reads TGTGCCAGCAGCCCTAACAGGGGGGGGAGCTCAGATACGCAGTATTTT. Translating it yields CASSPNRGGSSDTQYF. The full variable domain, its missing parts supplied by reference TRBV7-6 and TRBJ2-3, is GAGVSQSPRYKVTKRGQDVALRCDPISGHVSLYWYRQALGQGPEFLTYFNYEAQQDKSGLPNDRFSAERPEGSISTLTIQRTEQRDSAMYRCASSPNRGGSSDTQYFGPGTRLTVL.

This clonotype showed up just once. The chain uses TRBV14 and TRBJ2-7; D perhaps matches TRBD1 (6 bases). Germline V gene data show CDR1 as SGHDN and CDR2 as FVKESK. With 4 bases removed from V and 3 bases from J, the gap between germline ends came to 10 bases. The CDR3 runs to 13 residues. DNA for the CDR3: TGTGCCAGCAGCCGAGGGGGTAACTACGAGCAGTACTTC. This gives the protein CASSRGGNYEQYF.

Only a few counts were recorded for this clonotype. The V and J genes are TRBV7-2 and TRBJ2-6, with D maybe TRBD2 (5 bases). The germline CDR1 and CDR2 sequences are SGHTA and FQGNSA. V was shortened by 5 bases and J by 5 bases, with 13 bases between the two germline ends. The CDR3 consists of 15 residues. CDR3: CASSGESSRANVLTF. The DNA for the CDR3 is TGTGCCAGCAGCGGGGAGTCATCCCGGGCCAACGTCCTGACTTTC.

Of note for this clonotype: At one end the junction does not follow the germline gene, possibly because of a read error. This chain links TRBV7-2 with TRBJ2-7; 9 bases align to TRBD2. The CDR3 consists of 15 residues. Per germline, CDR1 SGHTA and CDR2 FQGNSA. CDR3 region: CASSLILAGHYGQYF. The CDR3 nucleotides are TGTGCCAGCAGCTTAATACTAGCGGGCCACTACGGGCAGTACTTC.

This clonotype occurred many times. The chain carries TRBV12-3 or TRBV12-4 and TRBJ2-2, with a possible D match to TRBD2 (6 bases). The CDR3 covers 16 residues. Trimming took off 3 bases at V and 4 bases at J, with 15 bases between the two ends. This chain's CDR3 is CASSFRAGTSTGELFF. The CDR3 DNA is TGTGCCAGCAGTTTTAGGGCCGGGACTTCCACCGGGGAGCTGTTTTTT.

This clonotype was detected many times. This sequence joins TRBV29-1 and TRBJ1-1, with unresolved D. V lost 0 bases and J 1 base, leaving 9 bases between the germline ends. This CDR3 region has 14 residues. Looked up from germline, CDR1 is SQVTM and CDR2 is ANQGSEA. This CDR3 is CSVEENRRNTEAFF. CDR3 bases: TGCAGCGTTGAAGAAAACCGGAGGAACACTGAAGCTTTCTTT.

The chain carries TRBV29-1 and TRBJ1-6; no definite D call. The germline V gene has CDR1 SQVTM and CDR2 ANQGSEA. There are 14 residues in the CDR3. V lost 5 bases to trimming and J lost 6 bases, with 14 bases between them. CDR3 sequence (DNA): TGCAGCGTTCATAATGGGAGAGCTAATTCACCCCTCCACTTT. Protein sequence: CSVHNGRANSPLHF.

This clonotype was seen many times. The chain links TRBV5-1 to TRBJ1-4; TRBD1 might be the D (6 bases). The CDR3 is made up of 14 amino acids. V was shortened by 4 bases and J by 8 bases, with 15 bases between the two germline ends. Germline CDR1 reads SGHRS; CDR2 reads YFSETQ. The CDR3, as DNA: TGCGCCAGCAGCCAAGGGGGGGCCCAGGAAAAACTGTTTTTT. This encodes CASSQGGAQEKLFF.

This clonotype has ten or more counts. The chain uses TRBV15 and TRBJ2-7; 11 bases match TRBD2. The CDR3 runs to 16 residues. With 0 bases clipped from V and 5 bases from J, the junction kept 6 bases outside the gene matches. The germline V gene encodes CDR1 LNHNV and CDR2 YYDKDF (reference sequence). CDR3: CATSRDRTSGLNEQYF. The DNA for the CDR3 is TGTGCCACCAGCAGAGATCGGACTAGCGGGCTCAACGAGCAGTACTTC. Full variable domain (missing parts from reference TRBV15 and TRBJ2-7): DAMVIQNPRYQVTQFGKPVTLSCSQTLNHNVMYWYQQKSSQAPKLLFHYYDKDFNNEADTPDNFQSRRPNTSFCFLDIRSPGLGDTAMYLCATSRDRTSGLNEQYFGPGTRLTVT.

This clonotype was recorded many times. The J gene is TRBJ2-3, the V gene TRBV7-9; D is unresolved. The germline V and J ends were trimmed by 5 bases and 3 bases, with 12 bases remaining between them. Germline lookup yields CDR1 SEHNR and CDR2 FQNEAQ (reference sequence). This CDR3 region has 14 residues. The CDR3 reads CASSLPWGTDTQYF. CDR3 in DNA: TGTGCCAGCAGCCTACCTTGGGGAACAGATACGCAGTATTTT.

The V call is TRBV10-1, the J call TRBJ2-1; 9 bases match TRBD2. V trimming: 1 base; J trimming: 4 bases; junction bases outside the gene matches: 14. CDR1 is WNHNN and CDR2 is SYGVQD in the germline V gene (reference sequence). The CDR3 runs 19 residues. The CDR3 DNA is TGCGCCAGCAGTGAGTTCGGAGGGGCTAGCGGGAACAAATACAATGAGCAGTTCTTC. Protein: CASSEFGGASGNKYNEQFF.

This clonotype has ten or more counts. CDR3 bases: TGTGCCAGCAACTCAGCTGAGCGGGGAGGGGTTAATGAGCAGTTCTTC. Protein product: CASNSAERGGVNEQFF. The chain carries TRBV12-3 or TRBV12-4 and TRBJ2-1; 7 bases line up with TRBD2. This CDR3 region has 16 residues. V was pared by 7 bases and J by 7 bases, with 16 bases of the junction left unmatched.

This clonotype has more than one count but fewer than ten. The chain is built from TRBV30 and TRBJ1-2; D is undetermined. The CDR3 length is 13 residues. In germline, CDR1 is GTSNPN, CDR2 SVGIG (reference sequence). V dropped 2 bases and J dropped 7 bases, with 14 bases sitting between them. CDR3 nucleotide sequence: TGTGCCTGGAGTTTAGGGCATAAGGTTGGCTACACCTTC. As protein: CAWSLGHKVGYTF.

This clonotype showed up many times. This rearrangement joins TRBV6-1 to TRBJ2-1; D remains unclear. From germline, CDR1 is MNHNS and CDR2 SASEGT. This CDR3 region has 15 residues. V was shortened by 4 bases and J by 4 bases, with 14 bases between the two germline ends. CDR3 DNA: TGTGCCAGCAGTGTACATACCGATCTATACAATGAGCAGTTCTTC. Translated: CASSVHTDLYNEQFF.